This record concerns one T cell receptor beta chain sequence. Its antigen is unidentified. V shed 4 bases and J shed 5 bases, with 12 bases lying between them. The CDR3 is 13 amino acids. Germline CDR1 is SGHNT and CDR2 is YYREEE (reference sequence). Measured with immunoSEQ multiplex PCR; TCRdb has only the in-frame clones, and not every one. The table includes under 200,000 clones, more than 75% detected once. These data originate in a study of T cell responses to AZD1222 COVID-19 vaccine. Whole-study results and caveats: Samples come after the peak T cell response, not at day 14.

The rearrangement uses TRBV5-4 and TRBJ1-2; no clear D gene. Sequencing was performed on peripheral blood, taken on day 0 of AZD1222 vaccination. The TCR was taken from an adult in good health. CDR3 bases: TGTGCCAGCAGCCCTCGAGGAATTTATGGCTACACCTTC. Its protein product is CASSPRGIYGYTF.